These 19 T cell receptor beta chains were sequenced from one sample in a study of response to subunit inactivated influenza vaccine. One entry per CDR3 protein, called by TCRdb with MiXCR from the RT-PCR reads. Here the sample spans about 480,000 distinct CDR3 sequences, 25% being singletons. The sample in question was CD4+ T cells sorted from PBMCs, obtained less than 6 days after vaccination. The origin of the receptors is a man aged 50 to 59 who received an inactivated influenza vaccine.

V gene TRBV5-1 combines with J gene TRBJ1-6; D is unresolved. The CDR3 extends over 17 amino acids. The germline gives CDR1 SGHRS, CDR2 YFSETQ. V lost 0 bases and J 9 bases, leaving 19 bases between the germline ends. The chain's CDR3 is CASSLGLGNRVVSPLHF. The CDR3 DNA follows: TGCGCCAGCAGCTTGGGATTGGGGAATCGTGTAGTTTCACCCCTCCACTTT.

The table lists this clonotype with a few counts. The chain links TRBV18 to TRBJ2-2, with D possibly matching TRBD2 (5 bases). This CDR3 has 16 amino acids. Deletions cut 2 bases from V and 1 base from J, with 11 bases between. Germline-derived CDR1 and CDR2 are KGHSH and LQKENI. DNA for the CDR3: TGTGCCAGCTCACCATCGACTATGAGGAACACCGGGGAGCTGTTTTTT. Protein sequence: CASSPSTMRNTGELFF.

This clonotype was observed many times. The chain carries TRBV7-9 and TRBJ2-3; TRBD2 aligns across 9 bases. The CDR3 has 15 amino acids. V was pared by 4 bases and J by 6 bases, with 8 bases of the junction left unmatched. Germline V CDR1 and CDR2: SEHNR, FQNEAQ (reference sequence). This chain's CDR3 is CASSYRLAGADTQYF. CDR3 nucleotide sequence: TGTGCCAGCAGCTACAGATTAGCGGGAGCGGATACGCAGTATTTT.

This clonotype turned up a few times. The CDR3 here is CASSRASGNEQFF. CDR3 bases: TGTGCCAGCTCACGAGCGAGCGGGAATGAGCAGTTCTTC. The chain links TRBV18 to TRBJ2-1; D might be TRBD2 (6 bases). V lost 4 bases to trimming and J lost 7 bases, with 11 bases between them. Germline values: CDR1 KGHSH, CDR2 LQKENI. The CDR3 is 13 residues long.

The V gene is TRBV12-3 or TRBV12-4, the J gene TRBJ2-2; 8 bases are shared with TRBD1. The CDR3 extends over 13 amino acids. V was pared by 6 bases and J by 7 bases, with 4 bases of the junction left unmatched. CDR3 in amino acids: CASSDRGGGELFF. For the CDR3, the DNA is TGTGCCAGCAGCGACAGGGGCGGCGGGGAGCTGTTTTTT.

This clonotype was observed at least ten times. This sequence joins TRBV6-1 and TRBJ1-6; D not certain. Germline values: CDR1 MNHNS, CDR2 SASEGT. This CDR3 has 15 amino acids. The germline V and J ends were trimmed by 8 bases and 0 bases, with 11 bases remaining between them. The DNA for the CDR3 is TGTGCCAGCCACCACTGGAGCTCCTATAATTCACCCCTCCACTTT. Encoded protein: CASHHWSSYNSPLHF.

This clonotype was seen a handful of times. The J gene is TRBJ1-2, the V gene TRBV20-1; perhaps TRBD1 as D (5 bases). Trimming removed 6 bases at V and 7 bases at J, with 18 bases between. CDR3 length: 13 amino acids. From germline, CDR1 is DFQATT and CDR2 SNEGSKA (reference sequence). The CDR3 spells CSASPWTPGGYTF. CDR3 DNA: TGCAGTGCCAGCCCATGGACACCGGGTGGCTACACCTTC.

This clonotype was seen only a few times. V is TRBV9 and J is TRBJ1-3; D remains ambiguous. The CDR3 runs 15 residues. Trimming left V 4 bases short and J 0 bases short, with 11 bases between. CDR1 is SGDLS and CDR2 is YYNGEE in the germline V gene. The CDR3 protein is CASSKEFSSGNTIYF. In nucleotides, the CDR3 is TGTGCCAGCAGCAAAGAGTTTTCCTCTGGAAACACCATATATTTT.

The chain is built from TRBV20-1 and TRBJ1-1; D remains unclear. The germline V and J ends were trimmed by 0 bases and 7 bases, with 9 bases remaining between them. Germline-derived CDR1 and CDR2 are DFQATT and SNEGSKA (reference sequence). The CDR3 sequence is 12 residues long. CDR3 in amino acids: CSARDSLSEAFF. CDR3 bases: TGCAGTGCTAGAGATTCCCTGAGTGAAGCTTTCTTT.

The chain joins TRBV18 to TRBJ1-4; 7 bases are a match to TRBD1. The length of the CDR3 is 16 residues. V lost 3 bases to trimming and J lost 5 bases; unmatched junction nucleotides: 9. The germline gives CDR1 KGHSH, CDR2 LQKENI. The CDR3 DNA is TGTGCCAGCTCACCCTCCGGGACAGTTAGAAATGAAAAACTGTTTTTT. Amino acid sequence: CASSPSGTVRNEKLFF.

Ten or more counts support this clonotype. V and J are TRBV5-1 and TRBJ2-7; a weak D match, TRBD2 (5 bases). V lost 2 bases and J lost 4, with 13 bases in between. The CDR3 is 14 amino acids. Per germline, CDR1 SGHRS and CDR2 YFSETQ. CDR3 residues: CASSFDYPAYEQYF. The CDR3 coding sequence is TGCGCCAGCAGCTTCGACTATCCCGCGTACGAGCAGTACTTC.

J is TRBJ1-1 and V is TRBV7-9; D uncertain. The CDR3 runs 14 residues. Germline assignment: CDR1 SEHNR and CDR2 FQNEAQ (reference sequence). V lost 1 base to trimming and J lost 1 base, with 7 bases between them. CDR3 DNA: TGTGCCAGCAGCTTAGACGTTGGGAACACTGAAGCTTTCTTT. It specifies CASSLDVGNTEAFF.

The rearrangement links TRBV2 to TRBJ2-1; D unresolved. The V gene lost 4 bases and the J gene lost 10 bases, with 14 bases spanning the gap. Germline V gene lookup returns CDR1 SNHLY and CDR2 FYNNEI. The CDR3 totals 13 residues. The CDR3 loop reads CASSVLSLREQFF. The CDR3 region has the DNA TGTGCCAGCAGTGTCCTCTCGTTAAGGGAGCAGTTCTTC.

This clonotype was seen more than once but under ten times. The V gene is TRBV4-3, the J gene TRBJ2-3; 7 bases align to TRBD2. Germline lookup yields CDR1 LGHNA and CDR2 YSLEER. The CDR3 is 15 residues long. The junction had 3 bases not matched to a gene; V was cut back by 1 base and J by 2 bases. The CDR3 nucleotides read TGCGCCAGCAGCCAAGCGGGGGGAGTCACAGATACGCAGTATTTT. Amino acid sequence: CASSQAGGVTDTQYF.

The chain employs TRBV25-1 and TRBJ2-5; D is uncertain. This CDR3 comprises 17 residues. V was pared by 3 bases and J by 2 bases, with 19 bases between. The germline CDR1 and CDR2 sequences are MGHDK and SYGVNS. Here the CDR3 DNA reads TGTGCCAGCAGTGAGACCCGGTCAGAGAGGAATCAAGAGACCCAGTACTTC. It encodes CASSETRSERNQETQYF.

The CDR3 DNA is TGTGCCAGCAGAGGGTACAGGGGGAGCGGGAGTTACGAGCAGTACTTC. Its protein is CASRGYRGSGSYEQYF. The chain couples TRBV28 to TRBJ2-7; TRBD1 or TRBD2 may be the D gene (8 bases each). The CDR3 is 16 residues long. In germline, CDR1 is MDHEN, CDR2 SYDVKM. The germline V and J ends were trimmed by 6 bases and 4 bases, with 22 bases remaining between them.

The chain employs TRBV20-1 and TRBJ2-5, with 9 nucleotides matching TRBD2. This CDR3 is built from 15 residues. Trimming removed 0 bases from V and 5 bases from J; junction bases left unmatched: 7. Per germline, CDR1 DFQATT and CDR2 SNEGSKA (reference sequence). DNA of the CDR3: TGCAGTGCTAGAGATCCGCTAGCGGGGCTCGAGACCCAGTACTTC. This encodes CSARDPLAGLETQYF.

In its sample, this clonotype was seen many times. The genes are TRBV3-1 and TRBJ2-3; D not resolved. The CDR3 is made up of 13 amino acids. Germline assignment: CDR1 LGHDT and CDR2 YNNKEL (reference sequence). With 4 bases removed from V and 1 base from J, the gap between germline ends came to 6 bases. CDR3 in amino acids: CASSRDGTDTQYF. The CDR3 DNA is TGTGCCAGCAGCCGAGACGGCACAGATACGCAGTATTTT.

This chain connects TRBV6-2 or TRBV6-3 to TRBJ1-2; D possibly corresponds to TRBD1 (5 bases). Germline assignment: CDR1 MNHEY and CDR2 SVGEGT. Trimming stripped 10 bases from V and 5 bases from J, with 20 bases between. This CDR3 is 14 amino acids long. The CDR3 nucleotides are TGTGCCACCTCCCCCCCTGCAGGGACTTATGGCTACACCTTC. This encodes CATSPPAGTYGYTF.